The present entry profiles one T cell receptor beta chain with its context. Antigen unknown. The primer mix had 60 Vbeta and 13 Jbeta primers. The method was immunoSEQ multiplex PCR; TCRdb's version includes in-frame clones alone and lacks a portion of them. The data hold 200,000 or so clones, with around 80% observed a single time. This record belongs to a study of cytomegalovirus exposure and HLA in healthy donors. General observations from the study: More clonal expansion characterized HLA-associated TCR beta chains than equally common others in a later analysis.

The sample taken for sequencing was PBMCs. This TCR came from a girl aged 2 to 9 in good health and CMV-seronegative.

CDR3 coding DNA: TGTGCCAGCAGCGGCGTGCAGGGGGCCTTCAGCGGCTACACCTTC. It translates to CASSGVQGAFSGYTF. V is TRBV9 and J is TRBJ1-2; 8 nucleotides agree with TRBD1. The CDR3 runs to 15 residues. The trim removed 3 bases at V and 8 bases at J, leaving 12 bases unmatched. The V gene's germline CDR1 is SGDLS and CDR2 YYNGEE.